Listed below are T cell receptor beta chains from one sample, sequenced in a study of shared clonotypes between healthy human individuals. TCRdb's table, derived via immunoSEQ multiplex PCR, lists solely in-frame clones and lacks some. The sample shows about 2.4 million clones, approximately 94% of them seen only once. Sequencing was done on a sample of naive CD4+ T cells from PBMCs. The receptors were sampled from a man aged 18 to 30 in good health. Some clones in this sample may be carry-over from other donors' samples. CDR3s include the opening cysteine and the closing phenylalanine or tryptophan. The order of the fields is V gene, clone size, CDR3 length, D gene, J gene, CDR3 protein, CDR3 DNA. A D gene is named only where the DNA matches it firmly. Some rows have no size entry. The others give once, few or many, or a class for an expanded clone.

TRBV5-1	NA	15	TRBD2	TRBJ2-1	CASSMGLADYNEQFF	TGCGCCAGCAGCATGGGACTAGCGGACTACAATGAGCAGTTCTTC
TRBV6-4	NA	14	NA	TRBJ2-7	CASVRATGISEQYF	TGTGCCAGCGTGAGGGCGACAGGAATCAGCGAGCAGTACTTC
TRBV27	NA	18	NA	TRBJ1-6	CASSLLARRGGINSPLHF	TGTGCCAGCAGTTTATTGGCCCGACGGGGAGGGATTAATTCACCCCTCCACTTT
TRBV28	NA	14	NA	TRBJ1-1	CASSPGDPRTEAFF	TGTGCCAGCAGTCCGGGGGACCCGAGGACTGAAGCTTTCTTT
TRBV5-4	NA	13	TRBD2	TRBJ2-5	CASSLADQETQYF	TGTGCCAGCTCTCTAGCGGACCAAGAGACCCAGTACTTC
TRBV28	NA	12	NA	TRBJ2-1	CASSPLQDEQFF	TGTGCCAGCAGTCCCCTCCAGGATGAGCAGTTCTTC
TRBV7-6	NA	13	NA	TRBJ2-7	CASSFTIYNEQYF	TGTGCCAGCAGCTTTACAATTTATAACGAGCAGTACTTC
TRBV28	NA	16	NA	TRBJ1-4	CASSRRDGTTNEKLFF	TGTGCCAGCAGTCGCCGGGACGGAACAACTAATGAAAAACTGTTTTTT
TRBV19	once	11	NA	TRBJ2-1	CASSNYNEQFF	TGTGCCAGTAGCAACTACAATGAGCAGTTCTTC
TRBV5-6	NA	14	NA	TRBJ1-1	CASSLWGILSEAFF	TGTGCCAGCAGCTTGTGGGGCATTCTTTCTGAAGCTTTCTTT
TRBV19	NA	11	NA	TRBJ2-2	CASKDSGELFF	TGTGCCAGTAAGGATTCCGGGGAGCTGTTTTTT
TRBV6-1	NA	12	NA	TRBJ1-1	CASSRRGTEAFF	TGTGCCAGCAGCCGCCGGGGGACTGAAGCTTTCTTT
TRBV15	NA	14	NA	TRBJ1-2	CATSRAEEGGGYTF	TGTGCCACCAGCAGAGCTGAAGAGGGCGGAGGCTACACCTTC
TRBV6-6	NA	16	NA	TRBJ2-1	CASSFGGAITDNEQFF	TGTGCCAGCAGTTTTGGGGGGGCAATAACTGACAATGAGCAGTTCTTC
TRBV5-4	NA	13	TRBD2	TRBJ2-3	CASSSPGGLSQYF	TGTGCCAGCAGCTCCCCGGGAGGCCTATCGCAGTATTTT
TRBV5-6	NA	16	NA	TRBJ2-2	CASSLGGPRVAGELFF	TGTGCCAGCAGCTTGGGGGGGCCCAGGGTCGCCGGGGAGCTGTTTTTT
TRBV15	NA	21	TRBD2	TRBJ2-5	CATSSIALPGLAGVGSETQYF	TGTGCCACCAGCAGTATAGCGTTACCTGGACTAGCGGGAGTTGGGTCGGAGACCCAGTACTTC
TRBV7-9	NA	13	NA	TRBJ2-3	CASRSGGGDTQYF	TGTGCCAGCAGAAGCGGAGGGGGCGATACGCAGTATTTT
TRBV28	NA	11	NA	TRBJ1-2	CASSLTYGYTF	TGTGCCAGCAGTTTAACCTATGGCTACACCTTC
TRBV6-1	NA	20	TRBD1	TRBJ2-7	CASSEAREVTGAYATYEQYF	TGTGCCAGCAGTGAAGCGCGCGAGGTTACAGGGGCATATGCTACCTACGAGCAGTACTTC
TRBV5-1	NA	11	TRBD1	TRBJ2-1	CASGTGEQQFF	TGCGCCAGCGGGACAGGGGAACAGCAGTTCTTC
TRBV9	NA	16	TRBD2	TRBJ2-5	CASSVGEGGAWETQYF	TGTGCCAGCAGCGTAGGAGAGGGAGGGGCTTGGGAGACCCAGTACTTC
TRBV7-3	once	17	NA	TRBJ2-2	CASSLTTVLAGGGELFF	TGTGCCAGCAGCTTAACGACCGTCCTCGCTGGCGGCGGGGAGCTGTTTTTT
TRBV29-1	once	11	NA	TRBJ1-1	CSVRLNTEAFF	TGCAGCGTTAGATTGAACACTGAAGCTTTCTTT
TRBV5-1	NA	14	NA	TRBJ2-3	CASSQTTYTDTQYF	TGCGCCAGCAGCCAGACAACCTACACAGATACGCAGTATTTT
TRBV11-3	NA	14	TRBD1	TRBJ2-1	CASSLGTAYNEQFF	TGTGCCAGCAGCTTGGGGACAGCCTACAATGAGCAGTTCTTC
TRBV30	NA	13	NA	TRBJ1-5	CAWRSQGNQPQHF	TGTGCCTGGAGGAGCCAGGGGAATCAGCCCCAGCATTTT
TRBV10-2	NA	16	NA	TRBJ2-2	CAALTDKPRDTGELFF	TGCGCCGCCCTCACGGACAAACCGAGGGACACCGGGGAGCTGTTTTTT
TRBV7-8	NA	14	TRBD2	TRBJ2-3	CASSPGLAIDTQYF	TGTGCCAGCAGCCCGGGACTAGCTATAGATACGCAGTATTTT
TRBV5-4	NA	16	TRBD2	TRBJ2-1	CASSLAGGVPYNEQFF	TGTGCCAGCAGCTTGGCCGGGGGGGTTCCCTACAATGAGCAGTTCTTC
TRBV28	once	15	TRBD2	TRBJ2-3	CASSPRGRALDTQYF	TGTGCCAGCAGCCCCCGGGGGAGGGCCCTAGATACGCAGTATTTT
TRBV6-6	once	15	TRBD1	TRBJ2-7	CASQNSGQGRDEQYF	TGTGCCAGCCAAAATTCGGGACAGGGGAGGGACGAGCAGTACTTC
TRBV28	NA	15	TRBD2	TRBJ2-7	CASSLLLAVTYEQYF	TGTGCCAGCAGCTTACTGCTAGCGGTTACCTACGAGCAGTACTTC
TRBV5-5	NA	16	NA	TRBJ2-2	CASSFVGDSYTGELFF	TGTGCCAGCAGCTTTGTTGGGGACTCCTACACCGGGGAGCTGTTTTTT
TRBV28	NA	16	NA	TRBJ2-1	CASSSRARTSYNEQFF	TGTGCCAGCAGTTCAAGGGCCAGGACCTCCTACAATGAGCAGTTCTTC
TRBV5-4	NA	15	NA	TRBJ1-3	CASSFGRSSGNTIYF	TGTGCCAGCAGCTTCGGACGGAGCTCTGGAAACACCATATATTTT
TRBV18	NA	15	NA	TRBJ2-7	CASSLAADSHYEQYF	TGTGCCAGCTCACTAGCGGCCGACAGCCACTACGAGCAGTACTTC
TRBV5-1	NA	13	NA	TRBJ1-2	CASSFPAGGGYTF	TGCGCCAGCAGCTTCCCGGCAGGAGGGGGCTACACCTTC
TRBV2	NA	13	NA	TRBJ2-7	CAITGWANYEQYF	TGTGCCATCACCGGGTGGGCTAACTACGAGCAGTACTTC
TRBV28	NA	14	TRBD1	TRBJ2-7	CASSPGGQTYEQYF	TGTGCCAGCAGCCCTGGGGGACAGACCTACGAGCAGTACTTC
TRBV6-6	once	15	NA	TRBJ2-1	CASSLGTPIYNEQFF	TGTGCCAGCAGTCTCGGGACACCTATTTACAATGAGCAGTTCTTC
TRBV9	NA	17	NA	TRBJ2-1	CASSVALRISSYNEQFF	TGTGCCAGCAGCGTAGCTCTCCGGATTAGCTCCTACAATGAGCAGTTCTTC
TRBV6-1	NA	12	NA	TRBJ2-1	CASGPRGFEQFF	TGTGCCAGCGGTCCCCGAGGATTTGAGCAGTTCTTC
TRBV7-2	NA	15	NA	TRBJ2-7	CASSLTSQGAYEQYF	TGTGCCAGCAGCTTAACATCACAGGGAGCCTACGAGCAGTACTTC
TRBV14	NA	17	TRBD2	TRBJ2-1	CASSPRTSGRNYNEQFF	TGTGCCAGCAGCCCCCGGACTAGCGGGAGAAATTACAATGAGCAGTTCTTC
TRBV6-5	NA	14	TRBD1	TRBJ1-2	CASSLRQGRYGYTF	TGTGCCAGCAGTCTCAGACAGGGGAGATATGGCTACACCTTC
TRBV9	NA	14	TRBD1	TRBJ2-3	CASSAGTATSTQYF	TGTGCCAGCAGCGCGGGGACAGCCACAAGTACGCAGTATTTT
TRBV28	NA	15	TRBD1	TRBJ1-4	CASRNAPGQDEKLFF	TGTGCCAGCAGAAATGCACCGGGACAGGATGAAAAACTGTTTTTT
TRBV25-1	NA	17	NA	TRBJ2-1	CASSRRQVSSQGNEQFF	TGTGCCAGCAGTCGCCGACAGGTTTCCTCGCAGGGCAATGAGCAGTTCTTC
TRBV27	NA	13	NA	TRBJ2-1	CASYSSGTPKQFF	TGTGCCAGCTATAGTAGTGGTACTCCAAAGCAGTTCTTC
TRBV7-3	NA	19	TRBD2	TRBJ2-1	CASSLRGTSGSSSYNEQFF	TGTGCCAGCAGCTTACGGGGGACTAGCGGGAGTAGCTCCTACAATGAGCAGTTCTTC
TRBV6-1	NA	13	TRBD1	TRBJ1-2	CASSETGGYGYTF	TGTGCCAGCAGTGAGACAGGGGGTTATGGCTACACCTTC
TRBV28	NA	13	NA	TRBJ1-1	CASSPSGNTEAFF	TGTGCCAGCAGTCCCTCGGGAAACACTGAAGCTTTCTTT
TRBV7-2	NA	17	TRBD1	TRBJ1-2	CASSFSTAGTGFYGYTF	TGTGCCAGCAGCTTCTCTACGGCAGGGACAGGGTTCTATGGCTACACCTTC
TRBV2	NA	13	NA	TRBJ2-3	CASSGRVADTQYF	TGTGCCAGCAGTGGCAGGGTGGCAGATACGCAGTATTTT
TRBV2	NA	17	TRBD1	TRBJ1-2	CASSDDRGWVTNYGYTF	TGTGCCAGCAGTGACGACAGGGGGTGGGTTACTAACTATGGCTACACCTTC
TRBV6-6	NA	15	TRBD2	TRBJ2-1	CASGRLAGRYNEQFF	TGTGCCAGCGGACGACTAGCGGGAAGATACAATGAGCAGTTCTTC
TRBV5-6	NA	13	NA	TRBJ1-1	CASSLYRATEAFF	TGTGCCAGCAGCTTGTACAGGGCGACTGAAGCTTTCTTT
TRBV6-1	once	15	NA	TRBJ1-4	CASSDPQGVGEKLFF	TGTGCCAGCAGTGACCCTCAGGGCGTTGGTGAAAAACTGTTTTTT